The T cell receptor (beta chain) described here comes from a study of T cell responses to AZD1222 COVID-19 vaccine. The CDR3 runs 14 residues. The germline V gene has CDR1 SGDLS and CDR2 YYNGEE. Trimming removed 7 bases from V and 2 bases from J, with 13 bases in between. There are a few counts of this clone. Method: immunoSEQ multiplex PCR; TCRdb's copy keeps in-frame clones and lacks some. The data contain approximately 110,000 clones, 70% to 90% of them seen just once; the ten biggest clones take up over 4.5%. The TCR was taken from an adult in good health. The J gene is TRBJ1-5, the V gene TRBV9; no definite D call. The sequenced sample was peripheral blood, obtained on day 0 of AZD1222 vaccination. CDR3 nucleotide sequence: TGTGCCAGCGGACTTTACAGCGGCAATCAGCCCCAGCATTTT. As protein: CASGLYSGNQPQHF.